These T cell receptor beta chains were read from a single sample in a study of sequential checkpoint blockade in melanoma. TCRdb's copy holds only in-frame clones and misses some; the assay was immunoSEQ multiplex PCR. The sample yields fewer than 35,000 clones, roughly 81% seen once. The sequences come from CD8+ T cells sorted from blood (inferred from file names), collected from a patient given nivolumab and ipilimumab in sequence. Source of these receptors: a human donor with melanoma. Each CDR3 is given with its conserved first and last residue. Each record gives: CDR3 DNA, CDR3 protein, clone size, D gene, CDR3 length, J gene, V gene. A D gene is named only where the DNA matches it firmly. Some rows mark clone size as missing; the rest say once, few, many or name a class of expanded clone.

cdr3_nt: TGTGCCAGCAACTCCAACAATGAGCAGTTCTTC
cdr3_aa: CASNSNNEQFF
clone_size: NA
d_call: NA
cdr3_length: 11
j_call: TRBJ2-1
v_call: TRBV19

cdr3_nt: TGTGCCAGCAGTCGAGACGGGGGGCACGGCAATCAGCCCCAGCATTTT
cdr3_aa: CASSRDGGHGNQPQHF
clone_size: NA
d_call: NA
cdr3_length: 16
j_call: TRBJ1-5
v_call: TRBV5-6

cdr3_nt: TGCAGCGTTAAGAGCCAGGGGCCCCTAGGTGAGCAGTTCTTC
cdr3_aa: CSVKSQGPLGEQFF
clone_size: NA
d_call: NA
cdr3_length: 14
j_call: TRBJ2-1
v_call: TRBV29-1

cdr3_nt: TGTGCCACCAGCCGAACAGGGGGGACAGATACGCAGTATTTT
cdr3_aa: CATSRTGGTDTQYF
clone_size: NA
d_call: TRBD1
cdr3_length: 14
j_call: TRBJ2-3
v_call: TRBV15

cdr3_nt: TGCGCCAGCAGCTTGGAACAGGGGAATTCACCCCTCCACTTT
cdr3_aa: CASSLEQGNSPLHF
clone_size: NA
d_call: TRBD1
cdr3_length: 14
j_call: TRBJ1-6
v_call: TRBV5-1

cdr3_nt: TGTGCCAGCAGCCATAGTAGGGGTGACAATGAGCAGTTCTTC
cdr3_aa: CASSHSRGDNEQFF
clone_size: NA
d_call: NA
cdr3_length: 14
j_call: TRBJ2-1
v_call: TRBV11-2

cdr3_nt: TGCGCCAGCAGTCCTATATTTGGGAGAAAAAGATACAATGAGCAGTTCTTC
cdr3_aa: CASSPIFGRKRYNEQFF
clone_size: NA
d_call: NA
cdr3_length: 17
j_call: TRBJ2-1
v_call: TRBV4-3

cdr3_nt: TGTGCCAGCAGCTTGGTACAGGGGGCCTACGAGCAGTACTTC
cdr3_aa: CASSLVQGAYEQYF
clone_size: once
d_call: TRBD1
cdr3_length: 14
j_call: TRBJ2-7
v_call: TRBV5-6

cdr3_nt: TGTGCCAGCAGCTCCCCCCCCTCCGGGTGGAATGAGCAGTTCTTC
cdr3_aa: CASSSPPSGWNEQFF
clone_size: NA
d_call: NA
cdr3_length: 15
j_call: TRBJ2-1
v_call: TRBV9

cdr3_nt: TGCGCCAGCAGCTTGGCCTACGGGAGGACCTACGAGCAGTACTTC
cdr3_aa: CASSLAYGRTYEQYF
clone_size: few
d_call: TRBD2
cdr3_length: 15
j_call: TRBJ2-7
v_call: TRBV5-1

cdr3_nt: TGTGCCAGCAGCCAAGAGCAGGACTACACTGAAGCTTTCTTT
cdr3_aa: CASSQEQDYTEAFF
clone_size: NA
d_call: NA
cdr3_length: 14
j_call: TRBJ1-1
v_call: TRBV4-2

cdr3_nt: TGCGCCAGCAGCCAAGAACAATTGAACACTGAAGCTTTCTTT
cdr3_aa: CASSQEQLNTEAFF
clone_size: NA
d_call: NA
cdr3_length: 14
j_call: TRBJ1-1
v_call: TRBV4-3

cdr3_nt: TGTGCCAGCAGTAGGACAGCCTCTAATGAAAAACTGTTTTTT
cdr3_aa: CASSRTASNEKLFF
clone_size: NA
d_call: NA
cdr3_length: 14
j_call: TRBJ1-4
v_call: TRBV7-8

cdr3_nt: TGTGCCAGCAGCGATGACACCTTCACCGGGGAGCTGTTTTTT
cdr3_aa: CASSDDTFTGELFF
clone_size: NA
d_call: NA
cdr3_length: 14
j_call: TRBJ2-2
v_call: TRBV9

cdr3_nt: TGTGCCAGCAGCCCACCTCTCAGGGGGCCATCAGATACGCAGTATTTT
cdr3_aa: CASSPPLRGPSDTQYF
clone_size: NA
d_call: TRBD1
cdr3_length: 16
j_call: TRBJ2-3
v_call: TRBV5-6

cdr3_nt: TGTGCCAGCAGCCCTACTAGTTACGAGCAGTACTTC
cdr3_aa: CASSPTSYEQYF
clone_size: NA
d_call: NA
cdr3_length: 12
j_call: TRBJ2-7
v_call: TRBV7-6

cdr3_nt: TGTGCCAGCAGCCAAGAACGGAGGGGCGGGCCAGATACGCAGTATTTT
cdr3_aa: CASSQERRGGPDTQYF
clone_size: NA
d_call: NA
cdr3_length: 16
j_call: TRBJ2-3
v_call: TRBV14

cdr3_nt: TGCAGCGTTGAAGGGCGGGCCTACAATGAGCAGTTCTTC
cdr3_aa: CSVEGRAYNEQFF
clone_size: NA
d_call: NA
cdr3_length: 13
j_call: TRBJ2-1
v_call: TRBV29-1

cdr3_nt: TGTGCCAGCAGTTTAACCGGGACCTACGAGCAGTACTTC
cdr3_aa: CASSLTGTYEQYF
clone_size: once
d_call: NA
cdr3_length: 13
j_call: TRBJ2-7
v_call: TRBV27

cdr3_nt: TGTGCCAGCAGCTTAGGTAGTGGTCAGGGGGCGAGGGAGCAGTACTTC
cdr3_aa: CASSLGSGQGAREQYF
clone_size: NA
d_call: TRBD1
cdr3_length: 16
j_call: TRBJ2-7
v_call: TRBV7-9

cdr3_nt: TGTGCCAGCAGCGCGTCTAGGAGCTCCTACGAGCAGTACTTC
cdr3_aa: CASSASRSSYEQYF
clone_size: NA
d_call: NA
cdr3_length: 14
j_call: TRBJ2-7
v_call: TRBV5-6

cdr3_nt: TGCAGTGCTAGCATATGGAGTGGAGCTTTCTTT
cdr3_aa: CSASIWSGAFF
clone_size: NA
d_call: NA
cdr3_length: 11
j_call: TRBJ1-1
v_call: TRBV20-1

cdr3_nt: TGTGCCAGCAGCTTCGACCCCGGGGGAATGAATTCACCCCTCCACTTT
cdr3_aa: CASSFDPGGMNSPLHF
clone_size: medium-sized
d_call: NA
cdr3_length: 16
j_call: TRBJ1-6
v_call: TRBV7-9

cdr3_nt: TGTGCCAGCAGTCAACCCCAGGACACATCCTACGAGCAGTACTTC
cdr3_aa: CASSQPQDTSYEQYF
clone_size: NA
d_call: NA
cdr3_length: 15
j_call: TRBJ2-7
v_call: TRBV28

cdr3_nt: TGCGCCAGCAGCCTAGGACTAGCGGGAGGGCCGGGGGAGACCCAGTACTTC
cdr3_aa: CASSLGLAGGPGETQYF
clone_size: NA
d_call: TRBD2
cdr3_length: 17
j_call: TRBJ2-5
v_call: TRBV5-1

cdr3_nt: TGTGCCAGCAGCTTTACTAGCGGTCCCTACGAGCAGTACTTC
cdr3_aa: CASSFTSGPYEQYF
clone_size: NA
d_call: TRBD2
cdr3_length: 14
j_call: TRBJ2-7
v_call: TRBV7-2

cdr3_nt: TGCGCCAGCAGCTTGGAACAGGGAGCCACTGAAGCTTTCTTT
cdr3_aa: CASSLEQGATEAFF
clone_size: NA
d_call: NA
cdr3_length: 14
j_call: TRBJ1-1
v_call: TRBV5-1

cdr3_nt: TGTGCCAGCAGTTCTTTACAGGGTCCGGATACGCAGTATTTT
cdr3_aa: CASSSLQGPDTQYF
clone_size: NA
d_call: NA
cdr3_length: 14
j_call: TRBJ2-3
v_call: TRBV28

cdr3_nt: TGTGCCAGCAGTCCGAATCGGGACACAGATACGCAGTATTTT
cdr3_aa: CASSPNRDTDTQYF
clone_size: NA
d_call: NA
cdr3_length: 14
j_call: TRBJ2-3
v_call: TRBV27

cdr3_nt: TGTGCCAGTAGTCCGGGACAGGGGGCTCATGGCTACACCTTC
cdr3_aa: CASSPGQGAHGYTF
clone_size: NA
d_call: TRBD1
cdr3_length: 14
j_call: TRBJ1-2
v_call: TRBV19

cdr3_nt: TGTGCCATCAGTGATAGACTAGCGGGAGGGAGCACCGGGGAGCTGTTTTTT
cdr3_aa: CAISDRLAGGSTGELFF
clone_size: NA
d_call: TRBD2
cdr3_length: 17
j_call: TRBJ2-2
v_call: TRBV10-3

cdr3_nt: TGCGCCAGCAGCGCCCCAGCGGGACTAGCGATGTATGAGCAGTTCTTC
cdr3_aa: CASSAPAGLAMYEQFF
clone_size: once
d_call: TRBD2
cdr3_length: 16
j_call: TRBJ2-1
v_call: TRBV5-1

cdr3_nt: TGTGCCAGCAGTTCCAATACCGGGGGCTCTGGAAACACCATATATTTT
cdr3_aa: CASSSNTGGSGNTIYF
clone_size: NA
d_call: NA
cdr3_length: 16
j_call: TRBJ1-3
v_call: TRBV28

cdr3_nt: TGTGCCAGCAGCTTATTGCCGGGGGGGGATACGCAGTATTTT
cdr3_aa: CASSLLPGGDTQYF
clone_size: NA
d_call: TRBD2
cdr3_length: 14
j_call: TRBJ2-3
v_call: TRBV7-8

cdr3_nt: TGTGCCAGCAGTTTATCGATAAGGACTAGCGAAATCTACGAGCAGTACTTC
cdr3_aa: CASSLSIRTSEIYEQYF
clone_size: NA
d_call: TRBD2
cdr3_length: 17
j_call: TRBJ2-7
v_call: TRBV27

cdr3_nt: TGTGCCAGCAGCGTACTCGGCGGGAGAGGCACAGATACGCAGTATTTT
cdr3_aa: CASSVLGGRGTDTQYF
clone_size: NA
d_call: TRBD2
cdr3_length: 16
j_call: TRBJ2-3
v_call: TRBV9